These 7 T cell receptor beta chains came from one sample sequenced in a study of blood T cells in healthy people across ages. Then a second PCR, running roughly 6 to 11 cycles, was carried out with a sample-barcoded 5' primer and a J-beta primer mix. TCRdb analysed the 5' RACE reads with MiXCR anew, one entry per CDR3 protein. This sample has hundreds of thousands of distinct CDR3 sequences; less than 35% occur once, and the top ten carry less than 20%. The sample consisted of blood. These receptors all come from an elderly woman in good health.

To note about this clonotype: A read error may be the cause here, since a much bigger clone is one base away. The V call is TRBV2, the J call TRBJ2-7, with 9 bases fitting TRBD1. The J call may be mistaken, given a closer DNA end match to TRBJ2-5. The CDR3 extends over 15 amino acids. Germline V gene data show CDR1 as SNHLY and CDR2 as FYNNEI. CDR3 sequence reads: CASSSGRDREETQYF. For the CDR3, the DNA is TGTGCCAGCAGTTCAGGCCGGGACAGGGAAGAGACCCAGTACTTC.

In this sample, this clonotype turned up a few times. A much bigger clone sits one base away, suggesting this may be a read error. The V call is TRBV4-3, the J call TRBJ2-3; 10 nucleotides match TRBD1. The V gene's germline CDR1 is LGHNA and CDR2 YSLEER. This CDR3 comprises 15 residues. Germline trimming cut 1 base from V and 5 bases from J; bases unmatched to any gene: 3. CDR3 DNA sequence: TGCGCCAGCAGCCAAGGGACAGGGGGAGGAGATACGCAGTATTTT. The encoded protein is CASSQGTGGGDTQYF.

This clonotype was seen more than once but under ten times. V is TRBV7-9 and J is TRBJ2-3; TRBD2 matches at 8 bases. The CDR3 sequence is 14 residues long. The germline V gene has CDR1 SEHNR and CDR2 FQNEAQ (reference sequence). Unmatched junction bases numbered 0, after V lost 4 bases and J lost 0 bases. CDR3 sequence reads: CASSSSGSTDTQYF. DNA of the CDR3: TGTGCCAGCAGCTCTAGCGGGAGCACAGATACGCAGTATTTT.

The table lists this clonotype with many counts. This chain links TRBV7-2 with TRBJ2-1, with D perhaps matching TRBD1 (6 bases). From germline, CDR1 is SGHTA and CDR2 FQGNSA. CDR3 length: 13 residues. Trimming pared 6 bases from V and 6 bases from J, leaving 12 bases between. CDR3 sequence reads: CASRPTGSNEQFF. The CDR3 DNA reads as TGTGCCAGCAGGCCTACAGGGTCCAATGAGCAGTTCTTC.

Here the CDR3 reads CASSPHTSDTQYF. DNA of the CDR3: TGTGCCAGCAGCCCCCATACGAGCGATACGCAGTATTTT. V gene TRBV7-3 combines with J gene TRBJ2-3, with D unresolved. The CDR3 spans 13 residues. Per germline, CDR1 SGHTA and CDR2 FQGTGA. V was clipped by 5 bases and J by 6 bases, with 12 bases between them.

This clonotype was seen a few times. This chain joins TRBV9 and TRBJ2-2, with 8 bases fitting TRBD1. Germline V gene data show CDR1 as SGDLS and CDR2 as YYNGEE. The CDR3 loop spans 15 amino acids. The V segment lost 3 bases and the J segment 3 bases; nucleotides outside the gene matches: 4. Here the CDR3 DNA reads TGTGCCAGCAGCGCGACAGGGGATGACACCGGGGAGCTGTTTTTT. Protein product: CASSATGDDTGELFF.

This clonotype was picked up many times. The rearrangement links TRBV7-2 to TRBJ2-3; 14 nucleotides match TRBD2. The ends lost 5 bases at V and 3 bases at J; junction bases unmatched: 7. The CDR3 covers 17 residues. Germline lookup yields CDR1 SGHTA and CDR2 FQGNSA. This CDR3 reads CASSRTSGGLRTDTQYF. In DNA form, the CDR3 reads TGTGCCAGCAGCCGGACTAGCGGGGGGCTGCGGACAGATACGCAGTATTTT.